These 6 T cell receptor beta chains originate from one sample sequenced in a study of blood T cell repertoires in COVID-19. Sequencing was performed with immunoSEQ multiplex PCR; in TCRdb, only in-frame clones are kept and a portion is missing. The table lists fewer than 110,000 clones, 85% of them singletons. The material sequenced was peripheral blood. Receptor source: a woman in her 70s with active or convalescent COVID-19.

This clone has just one count. The V call is TRBV7-2, the J call TRBJ2-3, with 8 bases identical to TRBD1. This CDR3 is built from 16 residues. Germline CDR1 reads SGHTA; CDR2 reads FQGNSA. V lost 1 base and J lost 4; bases outside the gene matches: 7. CDR3 bases: TGTGCCAGCAGCTTAGGCGGCAGGGGGCAGGCAGATACGCAGTATTTT. Its translation is CASSLGGRGQADTQYF.

The rearrangement links TRBV4-3 to TRBJ2-5, with TRBD1 matching over 7 bases. Losses at the gene ends were 4 bases for V and 2 bases for J; bases not matched to a gene: 7. The CDR3 has 15 residues. CDR1 is LGHNA and CDR2 is YSLEER in the germline V gene. The CDR3 is CASSPGQRSQETQYF. The CDR3, as DNA: TGCGCCAGCAGCCCGGGACAGCGAAGTCAAGAGACCCAGTACTTC.

The chain combines TRBV30 with TRBJ1-2; 7 bases fit TRBD1. CDR1 and CDR2 (germline): GTSNPN, SVGIG (reference sequence). This CDR3 spans 15 amino acids. J gave up 1 base and V 0 bases, and 5 bases lay outside the gene matches. CDR3 in DNA: TGTGCCTGGAGTGTAAAGGGGACAGTTAACTATGGCTACACCTTC. Its translation: CAWSVKGTVNYGYTF.

This clone has just a few counts. This sequence joins TRBV19 and TRBJ1-2; TRBD1 matches at 8 bases. Germline CDR1 and CDR2: LNHDA and SQIVND (reference sequence). The CDR3 has 15 residues. V gave up 3 bases and J gave up 3 bases; unmatched junction bases: 6. The CDR3 bases are TGTGCCAGTAGTATCGTGGACAGGGACGACTATGGCTACACCTTC. Its protein is CASSIVDRDDYGYTF.

The V and J genes are TRBV30 and TRBJ1-4; a possible D gene is TRBD1 (5 bases). Germline CDR1 reads GTSNPN; CDR2 reads SVGIG (reference sequence). The ends were cut back, 3 bases at V and 8 bases at J, with 16 bases in the middle. CDR3 size: 14 residues. The CDR3 is CAWSVGVFGEKLFF. In DNA form, the CDR3 reads TGTGCCTGGAGCGTAGGGGTGTTCGGAGAAAAACTGTTTTTT.

This clone showed up just once. J is TRBJ1-1 and V is TRBV28; the D is unclear. The V end lost 4 bases, the J end lost 11 bases, and 14 bases lay between the germline ends. The CDR3 covers 12 residues. Per the germline V gene, CDR1 is MDHEN and CDR2 is SYDVKM. For the CDR3, the DNA is TGTGCCAGCAGTTCCGGCATCCTGAGGGCTTTCTTT. Translated: CASSSGILRAFF.